Sequencing of this T cell receptor beta chain was carried out in a study of shared clonotypes between healthy human individuals (TCRdb year 2020). At the level of the whole study: Three men and two women, aged 18 to 49 years, made up the cohort. For each donor, three plates each were used for CD4 naive and CD4 memory, two plates were used for CD8 naive, and one plate was used for CD8 memory. To estimate repertoire size and how much clonotypes are shared between individuals, the study performed deep sequencing of blood TCR repertoires from about five healthy adults. Libraries were prepared and TCR repertoires were sequenced by different laboratories using diverse techniques, in order to increase sequencing depth and limit assay-specific biases. Between about 0.8 and 9 billion PBMCs per donor were obtained by leukapheresis. Overall results and qualifications from the work: Because the study included a small number of donors, the genetic and exposure-history diversity represented was limited. Based on pairwise subsampling, the degree of clonotype sharing among donors was expected to be affected by sequencing depth. Larger estimated clonotype richness was generally found for naive subsets than for memory subsets. About 4.5% of naive CD4, 3.5% of naive CD8, about 2.5% of memory CD4, and about 0.4% of memory CD8 clonotypes were shared across several donors. Compared with non-shared clonotypes, clonotypes shared by all four sorted-subset donors had higher generation probabilities. Even with the large sequencing depth, rarefaction of the sorted-subset datasets indicated that sequencing was incomplete. Sampling was restricted to blood, and TCR repertoires in tissue are likely to differ from TCR repertoires in blood.

TCR CDR3 regions were amplified from genomic DNA by multiplex PCR using the deep immunoSEQ assay. Genomic DNA extracted from each cell subset was distributed evenly over all wells of several immunoSEQ 96-well plates, and each plate served as one replicate. For sorted subsets, about 0.2 ug genomic DNA, equal to 30,000 or so T cell genomes, was loaded into each replicate PCR. The purified libraries were quantified using a Qubit 3.0 fluorometer, sized with a Bioanalyzer 2100, and then quantified again using the KAPA Library Quantification kit. A separate single-read 150-cycle Illumina NextSeq 550 flow cell was used to sequence each immunoSEQ 96-well plate. For the original study's pipeline: Because the immunoSEQ output included only junctional sequences and no quality scores, the filtering could not be the same as the filtering used for full-length reads. To assign V/J genes and CDR3, sequences were annotated against IMGT germline references using PyIR, a Python wrapper for IgBLAST v1.9. Reads with weak V/J assignments (E-value above 1e-6), missing CDR3, stop codons, out-of-frame junctions, or ambiguous translated residues were removed. V3J clonotypes were defined as sequences sharing an identical inferred V gene, J gene, and CDR3 amino acid sequence. Percentage overlap between repertoires was calculated by dividing the number of shared unique clonotypes by the size of the smaller repertoire. Repertoire richness was assessed with RTK rarefaction, the Chao1 estimator, and Recon v2.1 estimates of unobserved clonotypes. For all TCRbeta clonotypes obtained by the gDNA method from a few donors, generation probabilities were computed with OLGA. In its TCRdb copy, this immuneACCESS table keeps in-frame sequences only and misses some clones. Where compared with another copy, unresolved V genes explain less than half of these, and the others have no known cause. V, J and clone size were drawn from that table, and D and trimming were deduced from the DNA. In this sample the table shows about 1.5 million clones, approximately 98% of which occur a single time. The top ten clonotypes cover 0.4% to 0.45% of the sample.

In the germline V gene, CDR1 corresponds to SGHDN and CDR2 to FVKESK. Reading from cysteine to phenylalanine, the CDR3 counts 14 amino acids. The entry retains the CDR3 DNA only, 42 bases that are in frame from base 1. V is pared back by 10 bases and J by 8 bases, with 23 bases lying between the germline termini. Concerning this clone itself: Its antigen remains undetermined. Base qualities are missing; no much larger clone stands one base away.

Healthy HIV-negative adults with no recently reported acute infections or vaccinations were included as donors. All donors were Caucasian adults living in Nashville, Tennessee, USA. CD4+ T cells were enriched through magnetic negative selection, after which naive cells were positively selected on CD45RA and the remaining negative fraction served as the memory subset. Blood was collected by leukapheresis, and PBMCs were isolated by Ficoll-Histopaque density gradient centrifugation and then cryopreserved in liquid nitrogen vapor phase. Analytical flow cytometry was used to check the purity and quantity of every magnetically sorted T cell population. Each sorted fraction had its genomic DNA isolated and then quantified by UV absorbance on a Nanodrop 2000c.

The sequenced sample was naive CD4+ T cells sorted from blood. In light of the paper, this sample's cell subset or site label describes: CD45RA+ positively selected. The sequence joins TRBV14 to TRBJ1-1; too little of a D gene remains to name it. The source of this sequence is a man under 40 in good health. The sequenced DNA is TGTGCCACCCTATTCTGTTCGAGGGATCGGGAAGCTTTCTTT. Its protein reads: CATLFCSRDREAFF.